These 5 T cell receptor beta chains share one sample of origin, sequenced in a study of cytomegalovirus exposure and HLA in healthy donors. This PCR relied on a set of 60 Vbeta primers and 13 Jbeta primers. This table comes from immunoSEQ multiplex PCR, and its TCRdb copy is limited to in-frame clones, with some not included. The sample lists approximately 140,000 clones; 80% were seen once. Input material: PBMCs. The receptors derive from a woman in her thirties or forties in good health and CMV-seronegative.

The chain's CDR3 is CSVELNGRANEQYF. The CDR3 nucleotides read TGCAGCGTTGAACTCAACGGGAGGGCGAACGAGCAGTACTTC. The chain is built from TRBV29-1 and TRBJ2-7; TRBD2 matches at 8 bases. Germline V CDR1 and CDR2: SQVTM, ANQGSEA. The trim removed 2 bases at V and 5 bases at J, leaving 8 bases unmatched. The length of the CDR3 is 14 residues.

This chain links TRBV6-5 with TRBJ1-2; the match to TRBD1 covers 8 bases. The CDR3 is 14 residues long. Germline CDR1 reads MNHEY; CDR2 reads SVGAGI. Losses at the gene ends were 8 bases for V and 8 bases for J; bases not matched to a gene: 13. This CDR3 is CASATLGQAEGYTF. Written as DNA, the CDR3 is TGTGCCAGCGCCACCCTGGGACAGGCGGAGGGCTACACCTTC.

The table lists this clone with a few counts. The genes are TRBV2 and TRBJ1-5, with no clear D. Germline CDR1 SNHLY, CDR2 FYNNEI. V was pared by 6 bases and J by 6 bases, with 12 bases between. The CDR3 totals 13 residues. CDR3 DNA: TGTGCCAGCAGAGAAAGCCCATTTCAGCCCCAGCATTTT. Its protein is CASRESPFQPQHF.

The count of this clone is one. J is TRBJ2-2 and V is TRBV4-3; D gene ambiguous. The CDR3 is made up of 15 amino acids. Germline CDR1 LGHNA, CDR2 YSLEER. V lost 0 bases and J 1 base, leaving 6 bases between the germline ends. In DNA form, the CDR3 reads TGCGCCAGCAGCCAAGATGCGCAGAACACCGGGGAGCTGTTTTTT. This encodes CASSQDAQNTGELFF.

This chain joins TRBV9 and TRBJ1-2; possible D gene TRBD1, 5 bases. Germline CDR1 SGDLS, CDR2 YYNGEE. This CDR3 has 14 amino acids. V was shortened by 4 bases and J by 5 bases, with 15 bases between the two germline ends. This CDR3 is CASSPAGDDYGYTF. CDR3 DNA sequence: TGTGCCAGCAGCCCTGCGGGGGACGATTATGGCTACACCTTC.